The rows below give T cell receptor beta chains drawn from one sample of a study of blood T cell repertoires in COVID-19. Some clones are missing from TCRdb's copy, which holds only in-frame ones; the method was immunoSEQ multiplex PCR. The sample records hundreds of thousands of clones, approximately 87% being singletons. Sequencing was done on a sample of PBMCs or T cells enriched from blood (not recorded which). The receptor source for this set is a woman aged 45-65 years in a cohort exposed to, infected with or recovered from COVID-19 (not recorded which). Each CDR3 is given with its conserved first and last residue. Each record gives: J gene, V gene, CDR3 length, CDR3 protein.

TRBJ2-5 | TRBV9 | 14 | CASSVTGVEETQYF
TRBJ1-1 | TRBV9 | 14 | CASSLTGANTEAFF
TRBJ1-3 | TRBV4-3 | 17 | CASSEQTGVASGNTIYF
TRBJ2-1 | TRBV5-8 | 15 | CASRPGGAFYNEQFF
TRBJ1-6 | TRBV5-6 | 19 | CASSLTNRGWLSYNSPLHF
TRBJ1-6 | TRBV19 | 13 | CASTPTGESRLHF
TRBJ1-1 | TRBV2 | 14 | CASRPRQENTEAFF
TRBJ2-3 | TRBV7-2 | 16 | CASSLVGGLNTDTQYF
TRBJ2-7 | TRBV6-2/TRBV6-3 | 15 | CASSYGQGGSYEQYF
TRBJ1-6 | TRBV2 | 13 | CASSVSENSPLHF
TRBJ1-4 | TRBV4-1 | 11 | CASSQGNNLSF
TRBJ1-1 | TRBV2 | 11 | CAWRRGTEAFF
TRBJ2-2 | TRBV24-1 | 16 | CATSDLGDSNTGELFF
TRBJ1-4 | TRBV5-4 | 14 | CASSIDNTNEKLFF
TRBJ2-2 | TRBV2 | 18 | CASRGGQGALLPTGELFF
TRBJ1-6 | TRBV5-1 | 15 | CASSLLTGDNSPLHF
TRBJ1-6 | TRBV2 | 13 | CASSSSRDSPLHF
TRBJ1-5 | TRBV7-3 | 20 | CASSLTIYLDKTHSNQPQHF
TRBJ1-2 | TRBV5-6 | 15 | CASSFYRQGNYGYTF
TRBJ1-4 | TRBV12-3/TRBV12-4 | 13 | CASGRDRGEKLFF
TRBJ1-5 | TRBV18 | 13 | CASSGQINQPQHF
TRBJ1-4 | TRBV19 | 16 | CASSDRGYLPNEKLFF
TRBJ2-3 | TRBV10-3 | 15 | CAIGSAGGRTDTQYF
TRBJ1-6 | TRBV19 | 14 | CASRTQGADSPLHF
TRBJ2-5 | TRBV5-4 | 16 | CASSRGTSGGEETQYF
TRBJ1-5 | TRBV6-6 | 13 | CASTTRGSQPQHF
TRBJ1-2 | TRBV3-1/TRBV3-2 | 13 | CASSQLGADGYTF
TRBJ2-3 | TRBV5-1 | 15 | CASSPGGAYEDTQYF
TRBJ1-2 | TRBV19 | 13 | CASSIGLNYGYTF
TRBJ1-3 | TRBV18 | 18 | CASSPANRGLASGNTIYF
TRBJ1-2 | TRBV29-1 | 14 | CSVEEFEGANGYTF